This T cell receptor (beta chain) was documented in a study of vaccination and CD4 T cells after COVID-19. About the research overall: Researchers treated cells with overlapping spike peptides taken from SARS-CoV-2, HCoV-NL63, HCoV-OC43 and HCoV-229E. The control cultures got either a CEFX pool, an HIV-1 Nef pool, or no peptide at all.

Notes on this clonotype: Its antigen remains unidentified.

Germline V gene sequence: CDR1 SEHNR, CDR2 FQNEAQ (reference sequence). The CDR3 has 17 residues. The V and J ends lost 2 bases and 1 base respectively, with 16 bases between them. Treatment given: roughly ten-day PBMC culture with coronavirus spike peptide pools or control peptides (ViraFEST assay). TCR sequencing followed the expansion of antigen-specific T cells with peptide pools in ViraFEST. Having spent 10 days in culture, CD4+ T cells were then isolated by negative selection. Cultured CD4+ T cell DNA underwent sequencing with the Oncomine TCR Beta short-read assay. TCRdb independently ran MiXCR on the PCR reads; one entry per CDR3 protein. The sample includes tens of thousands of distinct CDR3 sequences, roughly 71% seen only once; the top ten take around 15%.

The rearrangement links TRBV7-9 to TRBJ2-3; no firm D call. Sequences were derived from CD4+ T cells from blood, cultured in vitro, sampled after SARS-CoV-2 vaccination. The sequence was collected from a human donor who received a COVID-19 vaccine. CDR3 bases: TGTGCCAGCAGCTTATTGGGCCCCCGTTTGCGCACAGATACGCAGTATTTT. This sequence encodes CASSLLGPRLRTDTQYF.